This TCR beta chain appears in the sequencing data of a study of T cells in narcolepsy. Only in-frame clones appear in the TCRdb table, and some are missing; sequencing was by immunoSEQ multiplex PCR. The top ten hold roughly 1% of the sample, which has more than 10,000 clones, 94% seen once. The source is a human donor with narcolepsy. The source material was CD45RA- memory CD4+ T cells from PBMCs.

The CDR3 loop reads CASSGPSAKGGSYNEQFF. The CDR3 region has the DNA TGTGCCAGCAGTGGCCCTAGCGCGAAAGGGGGCTCCTACAATGAGCAGTTCTTC. The chain links TRBV6-1 to TRBJ2-1; D is possibly TRBD1 or TRBD2 (6 bases each). Germline V gene lookup returns CDR1 MNHNS and CDR2 SASEGT. V was cut by 4 bases and J by 0 bases, with 19 bases left in between. CDR3 length equals 18 residues.